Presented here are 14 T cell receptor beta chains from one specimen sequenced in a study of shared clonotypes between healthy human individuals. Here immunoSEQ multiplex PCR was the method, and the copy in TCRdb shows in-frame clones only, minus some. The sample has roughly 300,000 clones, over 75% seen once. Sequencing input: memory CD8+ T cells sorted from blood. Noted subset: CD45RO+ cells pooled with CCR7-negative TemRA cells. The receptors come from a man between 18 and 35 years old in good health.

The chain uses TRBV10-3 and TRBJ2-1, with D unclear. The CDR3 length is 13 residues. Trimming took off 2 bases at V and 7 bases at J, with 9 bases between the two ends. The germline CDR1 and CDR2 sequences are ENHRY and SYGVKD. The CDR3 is CAISEDGGNEQFF. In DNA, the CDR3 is TGTGCCATCAGTGAGGACGGTGGGAATGAGCAGTTCTTC.

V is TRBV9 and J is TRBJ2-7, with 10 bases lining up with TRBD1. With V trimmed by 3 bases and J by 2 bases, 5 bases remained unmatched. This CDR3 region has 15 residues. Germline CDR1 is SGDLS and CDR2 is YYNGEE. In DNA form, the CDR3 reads TGTGCCAGCAGCGCGGGCGGACAGGGGGCCTACGAGCAGTACTTC. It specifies CASSAGGQGAYEQYF.

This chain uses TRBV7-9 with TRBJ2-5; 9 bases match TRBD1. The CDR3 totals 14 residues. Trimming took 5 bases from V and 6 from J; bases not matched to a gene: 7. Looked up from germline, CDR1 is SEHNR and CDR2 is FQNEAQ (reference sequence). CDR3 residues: CASSLRQGGQTQYF. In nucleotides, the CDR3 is TGTGCCAGCAGCCTTCGACAGGGGGGACAGACCCAGTACTTC.

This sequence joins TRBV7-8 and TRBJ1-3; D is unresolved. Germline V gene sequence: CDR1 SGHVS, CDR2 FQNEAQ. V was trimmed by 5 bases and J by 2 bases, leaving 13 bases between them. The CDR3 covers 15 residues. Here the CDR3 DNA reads TGTGCCAGCAGCCCAGGAGCCGGCCCTGGAAACACCATATATTTT. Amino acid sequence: CASSPGAGPGNTIYF. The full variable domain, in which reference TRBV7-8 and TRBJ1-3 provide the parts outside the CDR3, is GAGVSQSPRYKVAKRGQDVALRCDPISGHVSLFWYQQALGQGPEFLTYFQNEAQLDKSGLPSDRFFAERPEGSVSTLKIQRTQQEDSAVYLCASSPGAGPGNTIYFGEGSWLTVV.

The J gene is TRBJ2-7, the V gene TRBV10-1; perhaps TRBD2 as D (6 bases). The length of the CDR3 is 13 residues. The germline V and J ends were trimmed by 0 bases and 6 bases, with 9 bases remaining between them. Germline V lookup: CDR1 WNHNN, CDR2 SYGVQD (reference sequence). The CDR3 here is CASSESNGGEQYF. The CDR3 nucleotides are TGCGCCAGCAGTGAGTCGAACGGGGGCGAGCAGTACTTC.

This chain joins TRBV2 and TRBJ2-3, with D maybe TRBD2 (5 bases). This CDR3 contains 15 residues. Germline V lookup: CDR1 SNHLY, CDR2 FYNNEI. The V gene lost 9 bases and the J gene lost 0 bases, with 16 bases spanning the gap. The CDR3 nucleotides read TGTGCCAGAGCTTCGGGTAGCGACAGCACAGATACGCAGTATTTT. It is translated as CARASGSDSTDTQYF. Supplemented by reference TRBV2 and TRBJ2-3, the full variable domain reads EPEVTQTPSHQVTQMGQEVILRCVPISNHLYFYWYRQILGQKVEFLVSFYNNEISEKSEIFDDQFSVERPDGSNFTLKIRSTKLEDSAMYFCARASGSDSTDTQYFGPGTRLTVL.

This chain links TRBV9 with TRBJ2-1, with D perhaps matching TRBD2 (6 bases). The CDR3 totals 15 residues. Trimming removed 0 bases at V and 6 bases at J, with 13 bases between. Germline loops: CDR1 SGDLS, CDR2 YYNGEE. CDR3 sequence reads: CASSVELAGSNEQFF. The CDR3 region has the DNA TGTGCCAGCAGCGTAGAACTAGCCGGGTCCAATGAGCAGTTCTTC.

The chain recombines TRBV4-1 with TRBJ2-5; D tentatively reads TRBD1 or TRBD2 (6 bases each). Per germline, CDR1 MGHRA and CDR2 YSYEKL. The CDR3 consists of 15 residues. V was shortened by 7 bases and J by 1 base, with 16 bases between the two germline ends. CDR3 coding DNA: TGCGCCAGCAAAACCGAGGGGGGATTCCAAGAGACCCAGTACTTC. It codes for CASKTEGGFQETQYF.

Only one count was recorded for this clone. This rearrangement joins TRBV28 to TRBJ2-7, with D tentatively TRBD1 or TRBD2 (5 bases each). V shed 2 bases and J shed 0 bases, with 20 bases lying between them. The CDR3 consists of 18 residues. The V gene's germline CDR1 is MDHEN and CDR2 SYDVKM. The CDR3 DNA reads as TGTGCCAGCAGTTTAGGTCTCACGAGGGACCGTAGCTCCTACGAGCAGTACTTC. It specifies CASSLGLTRDRSSYEQYF.

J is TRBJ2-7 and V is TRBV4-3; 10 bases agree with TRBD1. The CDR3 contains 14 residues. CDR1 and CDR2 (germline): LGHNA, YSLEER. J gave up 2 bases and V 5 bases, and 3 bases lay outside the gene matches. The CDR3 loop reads CASSIGQGAYEQYF. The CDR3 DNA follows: TGCGCCAGCAGCATAGGACAGGGGGCCTACGAGCAGTACTTC.

This CDR3 reads CASSQEVQGYSYEQYF. CDR3 nucleotide sequence: TGCGCCAGCAGCCAAGAGGTACAGGGTTACTCCTACGAGCAGTACTTC. The V and J genes are TRBV4-3 and TRBJ2-7; TRBD1 might be the D (6 bases). The length of the CDR3 is 16 residues. Germline CDR1 reads LGHNA; CDR2 reads YSLEER. Trimming pared 0 bases from V and 0 bases from J, leaving 12 bases between.

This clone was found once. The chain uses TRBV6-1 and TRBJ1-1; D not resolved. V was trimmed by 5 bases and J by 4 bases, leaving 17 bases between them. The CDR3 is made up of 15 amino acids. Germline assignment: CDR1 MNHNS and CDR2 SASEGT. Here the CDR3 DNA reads TGTGCCAGCAGTTCCCGTCCCGGGGTAAGCACTGAAGCTTTCTTT. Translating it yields CASSSRPGVSTEAFF.

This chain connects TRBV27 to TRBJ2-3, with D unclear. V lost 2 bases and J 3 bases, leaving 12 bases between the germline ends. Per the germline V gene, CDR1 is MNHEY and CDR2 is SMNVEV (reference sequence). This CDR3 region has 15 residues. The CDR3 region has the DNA TGTGCCAGCAGTTTAGGTACCAGGCGGACAGATACGCAGTATTTT. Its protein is CASSLGTRRTDTQYF.

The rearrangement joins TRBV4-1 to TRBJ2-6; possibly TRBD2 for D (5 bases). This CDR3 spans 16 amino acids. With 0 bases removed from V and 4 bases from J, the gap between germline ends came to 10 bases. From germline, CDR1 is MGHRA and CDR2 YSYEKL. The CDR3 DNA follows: TGCGCCAGCAGCCAAGAAAGGAGGCCCGGGGCCAACGTCCTGACTTTC. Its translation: CASSQERRPGANVLTF.